The T cell receptor (beta chain) under discussion was sequenced for a study of low-dose radiotherapy and immunotherapy resistance in tumors. Alpha- and beta-chain coverage of first-strand cDNA came from TRAV- and TRBV-specific primers. TCRs were amplified for 20 to 25 PCR cycles with a constant-region primer and V-primer adapter. MiXCR, run by TCRdb on the reads, gives a single entry per CDR3 protein. Seen here are tens of thousands of distinct CDR3 sequences, 30% to 40% observed once, and the top ten hold 8.5% to 14%. Time point defined: before trial treatment. Nivolumab, ipilimumab, aspirin, low-dose cyclophosphamide and low-dose radiotherapy were given to donors. Eligibility criteria specified advanced solid malignancies devoid of tumor-infiltrating lymphocytes. The CDR3 spans 12 residues. CDR1 is MNHEY and CDR2 is SVGEGT in the germline V gene. V lost 7 bases and J 8 bases, leaving 14 bases between the germline ends.

This clonotype is a singleton in its sample. The starting material was PBMCs, obtained before treatment. The receptor was isolated from a female donor with ovarian cancer. V and J are TRBV6-2 or TRBV6-3 and TRBJ1-2, with D possibly matching TRBD1 (5 bases). The DNA for the CDR3 is TGTGCCAGCACCTCGCGGGGCTGGGGCTACACCTTC. Translated, it gives CASTSRGWGYTF.